A selection of T cell receptor beta chains follows, all from one sample in a study of CD8 T cells in Susac syndrome. MiXCR, run by TCRdb on the immunoSEQ multiplex PCR reads, gives a single entry per CDR3 protein. Here the sample spans roughly 140,000 distinct CDR3 sequences, roughly 95% being singletons. Sequenced: CD4+ T cells from PBMCs. These TCRs come from a human donor with Susac syndrome. Each CDR3 is given with its conserved first and last residue. The D gene is left open where the match is weak. Clone size is not always given. Where it is, it says once, few, many or a class for expanded clones.

d_gene,v_gene,abundance,j_gene,CDR3aa,CDR3nt
TRBD1,TRBV4-1,-,TRBJ1-6,CASSQPDRENSPLHF,TGCGCCAGCAGCCAACCCGACAGGGAAAATTCACCCCTCCACTTT
-,TRBV29-1,-,TRBJ2-6,CSVGGPKGSGANVLTF,TGCAGCGTTGGGGGGCCTAAGGGATCTGGGGCCAACGTCCTGACTTTC
-,TRBV4-1,-,TRBJ2-7,CASSQGAGRSYEQYF,TGCGCCAGCAGCCAAGGGGCAGGCCGCTCCTACGAGCAGTACTTC
-,TRBV7-9,-,TRBJ2-5,CASSTERGIQETQYF,TGTGCCAGCAGCACTGAACGGGGGATCCAAGAGACCCAGTACTTC
TRBD1,TRBV29-1,-,TRBJ2-3,CSVAGTGGGTQYF,TGCAGCGTTGCCGGGACAGGGGGTGGTACGCAGTATTTT
-,TRBV6-6,once,TRBJ1-1,CASSYSEGRGAFF,TGTGCCAGCAGTTACTCCGAGGGGCGCGGGGCTTTCTTT
-,TRBV18,once,TRBJ2-7,CASSPTPTGTAYEQYF,TGTGCCAGCTCCCCTACCCCGACAGGGACTGCCTACGAGCAGTACTTC
-,TRBV20-1,-,TRBJ2-3,CSGGALAGDTQYF,TGCAGTGGCGGCGCGCTAGCAGGGGATACGCAGTATTTT
-,TRBV7-9,-,TRBJ1-5,CASSDRGSVISNQPQHF,TGTGCCAGCAGCGACCGGGGATCGGTGATAAGCAATCAGCCCCAGCATTTT
TRBD1,TRBV18,-,TRBJ2-4,CASSLTGDTEAIAKNIQYF,TGTGCCAGCTCACTGACAGGGGACACCGAAGCTATAGCCAAAAACATTCAGTACTTC
-,TRBV20-1,-,TRBJ2-7,CSADDSTYEQYF,TGCAGTGCTGACGACTCTACCTACGAGCAGTACTTC
TRBD2,TRBV11-1,-,TRBJ2-5,CASSSTSGGAETQYF,TGTGCCAGCAGCTCGACTAGCGGGGGGGCGGAGACCCAGTACTTC
-,TRBV24-1,-,TRBJ2-5,CATSDSQQETQYF,TGTGCCACCAGTGATTCCCAACAAGAGACCCAGTACTTC
-,TRBV7-9,-,TRBJ2-7,CASSLGAGRSYEQYF,TGTGCCAGCAGCTTAGGGGCAGGCAGGTCCTACGAGCAGTACTTC
-,TRBV3-1,-,TRBJ2-2,CASTPIQNTGELFF,TGTGCCAGCACCCCAATACAAAACACCGGGGAGCTGTTTTTT
TRBD2,TRBV4-2,-,TRBJ2-2,CASSPGEASGGLNTGELFF,TGTGCCAGCAGCCCCGGGGAGGCTAGCGGGGGCCTGAACACCGGGGAGCTGTTTTTT
-,TRBV20-1,-,TRBJ2-7,CSADYRDEQYF,TGCAGTGCAGATTACAGGGACGAGCAGTACTTC
-,TRBV6-2/TRBV6-3,-,TRBJ2-1,CASSYREFPTYNEQFF,TGTGCCAGCAGTTACAGGGAGTTTCCAACCTACAATGAGCAGTTCTTC
-,TRBV9,once,TRBJ1-6,CASTQGDSPLHF,TGTGCCAGCACCCAGGGCGATTCACCCCTCCACTTT
TRBD1,TRBV29-1,-,TRBJ1-1,CSGGQPNTEAFF,TGCAGCGGGGGACAGCCGAACACTGAAGCTTTCTTT
-,TRBV12-5,-,TRBJ2-3,CASANRPLTDTQYF,TGTGCTAGTGCCAACCGGCCTCTCACAGATACGCAGTATTTT
-,TRBV29-1,-,TRBJ2-7,CSVGSGTDFYF,-
TRBD2,TRBV5-6,-,TRBJ2-5,CASSKGGVETQYF,TGTGCCAGCAGCAAGGGAGGGGTAGAGACCCAGTACTTC